Each of the 30 T cell receptor beta chains below was sequenced from the same sample in a study of siplizumab effects on memory and regulatory T cells. Assay used: immunoSEQ multiplex PCR; TCRdb lists only in-frame clones, some missing. In the table there are 26,000 or so clones, more than 65% of which are singletons. Sample: memory CD4+ T cells sorted from blood. The receptors were gathered from a human donor in good health.

The chain links TRBV14 to TRBJ2-7; 9 nucleotides agree with TRBD1. Looked up from germline, CDR1 is SGHDN and CDR2 is FVKESK. Trimming removed 5 bases from V and 2 bases from J; junction bases left unmatched: 4. The CDR3 spans 14 residues. The CDR3 sequence is CASSLGQGPYEQYF. Written as DNA, the CDR3 is TGTGCCAGCAGCTTGGGACAGGGCCCCTACGAGCAGTACTTC.

The chain recombines TRBV11-3 with TRBJ2-5, with 10 positions matching TRBD1. The germline V gene encodes CDR1 SGHNT and CDR2 YENEEA. V lost 5 bases and J lost 5; bases outside the gene matches: 8. There are 15 residues in the CDR3. CDR3 nucleotides: TGTGCCAGCAGCGATTCCGGGACAGGGGTCGAGACCCAGTACTTC. Encoded protein: CASSDSGTGVETQYF. Looking up the rest from reference TRBV11-3 and TRBJ2-5 gives the full variable domain: EAGVVQSPRYKIIEKKQPVAFWCNPISGHNTLYWYLQNLGQGPELLIRYENEEAVDDSQLPKDRFSAERLKGVDSTLKIQPAELGDSAVYLCASSDSGTGVETQYFGPGTRLLVL.

This clone showed up just a few times. The same CDR3 is also encoded by other DNA sequences in this sample. This sequence joins TRBV29-1 and TRBJ2-5; 7 bases fit TRBD1. The CDR3 is made up of 13 amino acids. Germline assignment: CDR1 SQVTM and CDR2 ANQGSEA. V was clipped by 4 bases and J by 4 bases; unmatched bases: 6. Here the CDR3 DNA reads TGCAGCGTTGGGGGGCCAGGGGGAGAGACCCAGTACTTC. Protein: CSVGGPGGETQYF.

The chain links TRBV10-2 to TRBJ1-1, with 7 bases identical to TRBD1. CDR1 and CDR2 from the germline V gene are WSHSY and SAAADI. The CDR3 is made up of 16 amino acids. The trim removed 4 bases at V and 4 bases at J, leaving 12 bases unmatched. CDR3 amino acids: CASSVVDRVSGTEAFF. In DNA form, the CDR3 reads TGCGCCAGCAGTGTTGTAGACAGGGTTTCTGGCACTGAAGCTTTCTTT.

In this sample, this clone turned up once. The rearrangement uses TRBV4-2 and TRBJ2-6; TRBD2 agrees at 14 bases. Germline-derived CDR1 and CDR2 are LGHNA and YNFKEQ. The CDR3 length is 19 residues. The junction had 9 bases not matched to a gene; V was cut back by 3 bases and J by 5 bases. The DNA for the CDR3 is TGTGCCAGCAGCCAGGCCGGGACTAGCGGGAGTCTACGGGCCAACGTCCTGACTTTC. Its protein is CASSQAGTSGSLRANVLTF.

The CDR3 is CASSFRLSPNEQFF. For the CDR3, the DNA is TGTGCCAGCAGCTTCAGACTCTCCCCCAATGAGCAGTTCTTC. V usage is TRBV7-3 and J usage is TRBJ2-1; no reliable D call. The CDR3 loop spans 14 amino acids. The V gene lost 3 bases and the J gene lost 6 bases, with 12 bases spanning the gap. Germline CDR1 is SGHTA and CDR2 is FQGTGA.

By frequency in the sample, this clone is medium-sized (0.01 to 0.1%). Other DNA sequences from this sample encode an identical CDR3 as well. The chain couples TRBV6-6 to TRBJ2-2, with D perhaps TRBD2 (5 bases). V lost 4 bases and J lost 5, with 11 bases in between. The CDR3 consists of 14 residues. Germline V gives CDR1 MNHNY, CDR2 SVGAGI (reference sequence). This CDR3 is CASSFTGETGELFF. CDR3 nucleotides: TGTGCCAGCAGTTTCACTGGGGAGACCGGGGAGCTGTTTTTT.

V is TRBV6-1 and J is TRBJ1-1, with a possible D match to TRBD1 (6 bases). Deletions cut 4 bases from V and 4 bases from J, with 13 bases between. Germline CDR1 MNHNS, CDR2 SASEGT. This CDR3 is 14 amino acids long. DNA for the CDR3: TGTGCCAGCAGTGTAGGGCAGGGGTTCACTGAAGCTTTCTTT. This sequence encodes CASSVGQGFTEAFF.

This rearrangement joins TRBV6-1 to TRBJ2-3, with D maybe TRBD2 (5 bases). V lost 6 bases, J lost 7 bases, and 17 bases lay in between. This CDR3 is built from 14 residues. The V gene's germline CDR1 is MNHNS and CDR2 SASEGT. The chain's CDR3 is CASSLVGVGNTQYF. CDR3 nucleotides: TGTGCCAGCAGCCTAGTGGGAGTTGGAAATACGCAGTATTTT.

The sample holds a few counts of this clone. This chain joins TRBV14 and TRBJ2-7, with D unresolved. Between the trimmed V and J ends, which lost 2 bases and 7 bases, there was a span of 12 bases. The CDR3 sequence is 13 residues long. Germline CDR1 is SGHDN and CDR2 is FVKESK. The CDR3 nucleotides are TGTGCCAGCAGCCAAAGCCACCTTGGGGAGCAGTACTTC. Protein sequence: CASSQSHLGEQYF.

The V gene is TRBV4-2, the J gene TRBJ1-2; no definite D call. Trimming cost V 1 base and J 2 bases, with 11 bases left between them. Germline assignment: CDR1 LGHNA and CDR2 YNFKEQ. The CDR3 loop spans 15 amino acids. CDR3 in amino acids: CASSQGLTVNYGYTF. In DNA, the CDR3 is TGTGCCAGCAGCCAAGGTCTTACAGTGAACTATGGCTACACCTTC.

V gene TRBV4-2 combines with J gene TRBJ2-7; D is perhaps TRBD2 (6 bases). The V gene's germline CDR1 is LGHNA and CDR2 YNFKEQ. V gave up 0 bases and J gave up 0 bases, with 15 bases separating them. The CDR3 contains 17 residues. The CDR3 protein is CASSQDKRGAISYEQYF. The CDR3 DNA reads as TGTGCCAGCAGCCAAGATAAGCGCGGGGCAATCTCCTACGAGCAGTACTTC.

The gene calls are TRBV28 and TRBJ1-5; possibly TRBD1 for D (6 bases). V was shortened by 5 bases and J by 3 bases, with 17 bases between the two germline ends. In germline, CDR1 is MDHEN, CDR2 SYDVKM. This CDR3 is built from 16 residues. The CDR3 bases are TGTGCCAGCAGTGTCCAACTTGGACAGAACAATCAGCCCCAGCATTTT. It yields the protein CASSVQLGQNNQPQHF.

The rearrangement links TRBV6-1 to TRBJ1-2; D is possibly TRBD1 (5 bases). V lost 6 bases and J lost 7, with 9 bases in between. The germline V gene encodes CDR1 MNHNS and CDR2 SASEGT. The CDR3 loop spans 11 amino acids. The chain's CDR3 is CASSLQGGYTF. CDR3 in DNA: TGTGCCAGCAGCCTGCAGGGTGGCTACACCTTC.

This rearrangement joins TRBV4-1 to TRBJ1-3; D is unclear. The CDR3 is made up of 17 amino acids. V was clipped by 3 bases and J by 1 base, with 16 bases between them. Per germline, CDR1 MGHRA and CDR2 YSYEKL. Here the CDR3 DNA reads TGCGCCAGCAGCCAGAGGGAAGGGAGTAGATCTGGAAACACCATATATTTT. It codes for CASSQREGSRSGNTIYF.

V is TRBV5-6 and J is TRBJ2-3, with D possibly TRBD1 on 5 matching bases. This CDR3 contains 14 residues. Trimming stripped 4 bases from V and 2 bases from J, with 11 bases between. Germline lookup yields CDR1 SGHDT and CDR2 YYEEEE. The DNA for the CDR3 is TGTGCCAGCAGCCCGGGCAGGGACACAGATACGCAGTATTTT. Its protein product is CASSPGRDTDTQYF.

This clone was recorded a few times. V gene TRBV28 combines with J gene TRBJ1-1; D call uncertain. Germline V gives CDR1 MDHEN, CDR2 SYDVKM. The CDR3 length is 12 residues. V lost 6 bases and J lost 7, with 12 bases in between. The CDR3, as DNA: TGTGCCAGCAGCCAAAATACTGTTGAAGCTTTCTTT. It encodes CASSQNTVEAFF.

The chain links TRBV27 to TRBJ1-2, with TRBD1 matching over 7 bases. The V gene's germline CDR1 is MNHEY and CDR2 SMNVEV (reference sequence). This CDR3 spans 13 amino acids. V shed 8 bases, J shed 8 bases, and the junction held 11 bases outside the gene matches. The CDR3 nucleotides read TGTGCCAGCGCCCTCAGGGGGTTTCGCGGCTACACCTTC. Translated, it gives CASALRGFRGYTF.

The chain carries TRBV28 and TRBJ2-5; D is perhaps TRBD2 (5 bases). V gave up 4 bases and J gave up 3 bases, with 9 bases separating them. CDR1 MDHEN and CDR2 SYDVKM come from the germline V gene. This CDR3 contains 13 residues. CDR3 region: CASSSGFEETQYF. As DNA, the CDR3 is TGTGCCAGCAGTTCGGGGTTTGAAGAGACCCAGTACTTC.

The table lists this clone with a few counts. J is TRBJ1-3 and V is TRBV28; D is unclear. Deletions cut 3 bases from V and 0 bases from J, with 9 bases between. The CDR3 contains 15 residues. From germline, CDR1 is MDHEN and CDR2 SYDVKM. In DNA, the CDR3 is TGTGCCAGCAGTTTTTATGGGAACTCTGGAAACACCATATATTTT. This codes for CASSFYGNSGNTIYF. The variable domain in full, completed from reference TRBV28 and TRBJ1-3, reads DVKVTQSSRYLVKRTGEKVFLECVQDMDHENMFWYRQDPGLGLRLIYFSYDVKMKEKGDIPEGYSVSREKKERFSLILESASTNQTSMYLCASSFYGNSGNTIYFGEGSWLTVV.

The chain has TRBV11-2 and TRBJ1-5; possible D gene TRBD1, 6 bases. The CDR3 length is 14 residues. The ends were cut back, 4 bases at V and 9 bases at J, with 16 bases in the middle. Germline V lookup: CDR1 SGHAT, CDR2 FQNNGV. The CDR3 sequence: CASSSYRGPPPQHF. The CDR3 nucleotides are TGTGCCAGCAGCTCCTATCGGGGGCCTCCGCCCCAGCATTTT.

The chain carries TRBV5-6 and TRBJ1-4; 9 bases map to TRBD1. Germline loops: CDR1 SGHDT, CDR2 YYEEEE. Unmatched junction bases numbered 3, after V lost 2 bases and J lost 7 bases. CDR3 length: 14 amino acids. CDR3 bases: TGTGCCAGCAGCTTACAGGGGGCGGTTGAAAAACTGTTTTTT. Translated, it gives CASSLQGAVEKLFF.

This chain links TRBV6-6 with TRBJ2-1, with 7 nucleotides matching TRBD2. Trimming cost V 8 bases and J 7 bases; bases outside gene matches: 14. Germline loops: CDR1 MNHNY, CDR2 SVGAGI (reference sequence). The CDR3 spans 15 residues. DNA for the CDR3: TGTGCCAGCGGGGACTACGGGACGGCAGGGAATGAGCAGTTCTTC. Protein product: CASGDYGTAGNEQFF.

This chain links TRBV7-9 with TRBJ1-2; the D is unclear. CDR3 length equals 13 residues. The V end was cut by 3 bases, the J end by 2 bases, with 7 bases between. Germline CDR1 is SEHNR and CDR2 is FQNEAQ (reference sequence). The CDR3 reads CASSFRVNYGYTF. In nucleotides, the CDR3 is TGTGCCAGCAGCTTCAGAGTAAACTATGGCTACACCTTC. Combining the CDR3 with reference TRBV7-9 and TRBJ1-2 gives the whole variable domain DTGVSQNPRHKITKRGQNVTFRCDPISEHNRLYWYRQTLGQGPEFLTYFQNEAQLEKSRLLSDRFSAERPKGSFSTLEIQRTEQGDSAMYLCASSFRVNYGYTFGSGTRLTVV.

The rearrangement links TRBV5-4 to TRBJ2-5, with D tentatively TRBD2 (6 bases). The V gene lost 0 bases and the J gene lost 2 bases, with 8 bases spanning the gap. This CDR3 spans 14 amino acids. CDR1 is SGHNT, CDR2 YYREEE, per germline (reference sequence). The CDR3 DNA sequence: TGTGCCAGCAGCTTGGCTCGGGGGCAAGAGACCCAGTACTTC. It encodes CASSLARGQETQYF.

CDR3 in amino acids: CASRNRTSGTPPGANVLTF. The CDR3 DNA follows: TGCGCCAGCAGGAATCGGACTAGCGGGACTCCTCCGGGGGCCAACGTCCTGACTTTC. The rearrangement links TRBV5-1 to TRBJ2-6; 12 bases agree with TRBD2. The CDR3 contains 19 residues. In germline, CDR1 is SGHRS, CDR2 YFSETQ. V shed 5 bases, J shed 4 bases, and the junction held 13 bases outside the gene matches.

The CDR3 sequence: CASSLGTREAEQFF. CDR3 coding DNA: TGTGCCAGCAGCTTAGGGACTAGAGAGGCTGAGCAGTTCTTC. The chain joins TRBV7-8 to TRBJ2-1; 7 bases match TRBD2. The CDR3 covers 14 residues. Germline CDR1 SGHVS, CDR2 FQNEAQ. The V gene end was trimmed by 1 base and the J gene end by 9 bases; junction bases not matched to a gene: 6.

Here the CDR3 reads CASRSGTGNQPQHF. CDR3 in DNA: TGTGCCAGCAGATCCGGGACAGGGAATCAGCCCCAGCATTTT. The V and J genes are TRBV6-1 and TRBJ1-5; 9 bases match TRBD1. Germline V gene data show CDR1 as MNHNS and CDR2 as SASEGT. Germline trimming cut 6 bases from V and 4 bases from J; bases unmatched to any gene: 4. The CDR3 length is 14 residues.

This chain uses TRBV6-1 with TRBJ2-3; D possibly corresponds to TRBD2 (7 bases). Germline V lookup: CDR1 MNHNS, CDR2 SASEGT. The CDR3 spans 13 residues. The V and J ends lost 3 bases and 9 bases respectively, with 13 bases between them. The CDR3 DNA is TGTGCCAGCAGTGATCGGGGGGCGGTGACGCAGTATTTT. Translating gives CASSDRGAVTQYF.

This sequence joins TRBV7-6 and TRBJ2-1; 12 bases fit TRBD2. The germline V gene encodes CDR1 SGHVS and CDR2 FNYEAQ. The V and J ends lost 5 bases and 6 bases, in that order; junction bases with no gene match: 5. CDR3 size: 15 residues. CDR3 bases: TGTGCCAGCAGCCGGACTAGCGGGGCTCTCAATGAGCAGTTCTTC. Protein product: CASSRTSGALNEQFF.